Listed here are 28 T cell receptor beta chains from one sample, sequenced in a study of shared clonotypes between healthy human individuals. Terminally differentiated effector memory CD45RA+ cells were excluded from the naive CD8 cells, which were CD45RO-negative and positively selected for CCR7. The protocol was immunoSEQ multiplex PCR, while the TCRdb copy is restricted to in-frame clones and leaves out a portion. The sample has 760,000 or so clones; around 96% are singletons. The sequencing sample was made of naive CD8+ T cells sorted from blood. Receptors originate from a man in his thirties or forties in good health.

This clone has only one observation. The CDR3 DNA reads TGTGCCAGCAGCTTAGAGGGGGTGGGAGAGACCCAGTACTTC. Its translation: CASSLEGVGETQYF. The chain is built from TRBV11-2 and TRBJ2-5, with D possibly being TRBD1 or TRBD2 (5 bases each). V was pared by 0 bases and J by 4 bases, with 9 bases between. Germline CDR1 SGHAT, CDR2 FQNNGV. CDR3 length: 14 residues.

V usage is TRBV27 and J usage is TRBJ1-5; maybe TRBD1 (6 bases). Germline CDR1 and CDR2: MNHEY and SMNVEV (reference sequence). Trimming cost V 5 bases and J 5 bases, with 16 bases left between them. This CDR3 has 15 residues. The CDR3 DNA is TGTGCCAGCAGTCCTACAGGGATCGGGGATCAGCCCCAGCATTTT. Protein sequence: CASSPTGIGDQPQHF.

This chain uses TRBV19 with TRBJ2-3; D perhaps matches TRBD2 (6 bases). CDR1 and CDR2 from the germline V gene are LNHDA and SQIVND (reference sequence). The length of the CDR3 is 14 residues. V lost 6 bases, J lost 1 base, and 11 bases lay in between. The chain's CDR3 is CASSTGEGTDTQYF. CDR3 DNA: TGTGCCAGTAGCACCGGGGAGGGCACAGATACGCAGTATTTT.

This sequence joins TRBV27 and TRBJ2-7; 8 bases align to TRBD2. Trimming cost V 2 bases and J 3 bases; bases outside gene matches: 6. This CDR3 spans 15 amino acids. Germline loops: CDR1 MNHEY, CDR2 SMNVEV (reference sequence). Here the CDR3 reads CASSLQAGAVYEQYF. The DNA of the CDR3 is TGTGCCAGCAGTTTACAAGCGGGAGCTGTCTACGAGCAGTACTTC.

With regard to this clone: Other DNA sequences from this sample encode an identical CDR3 as well. This chain connects TRBV28 to TRBJ2-1, with D uncertain. Germline V gives CDR1 MDHEN, CDR2 SYDVKM. CDR3 length: 12 residues. The germline V and J ends were trimmed by 9 bases and 4 bases, with 10 bases remaining between them. The CDR3 spells CASRRGYNEQFF. CDR3 DNA sequence: TGTGCCAGTCGTCGTGGGTACAATGAGCAGTTCTTC.

The chain combines TRBV14 with TRBJ2-7; D remains ambiguous. The CDR3 spans 14 residues. V shed 1 base and J shed 2 bases, with 9 bases lying between them. Germline loops: CDR1 SGHDN, CDR2 FVKESK. This CDR3 is CASSQGRSTYEQYF. The CDR3 DNA follows: TGTGCCAGCAGCCAAGGACGGTCTACCTACGAGCAGTACTTC. The variable domain in full, with the rest retrieved from reference TRBV14 and TRBJ2-7, is EAGVTQFPSHSVIEKGQTVTLRCDPISGHDNLYWYRRVMGKEIKFLLHFVKESKQDESGMPNNRFLAERTGGTYSTLKVQPAELEDSGVYFCASSQGRSTYEQYFGPGTRLTVT.

The J gene is TRBJ2-3, the V gene TRBV28; 11 bases fit TRBD2. After removal of 3 bases from V and 3 bases from J, the junction contained 14 bases not matched to a gene. Per germline, CDR1 MDHEN and CDR2 SYDVKM. CDR3 length: 19 residues. DNA for the CDR3: TGTGCCAGCAGTTTGATCGGGACTAGCGGAGATTTCAAGACAGATACGCAGTATTTT. Translating it yields CASSLIGTSGDFKTDTQYF.

The chain has TRBV5-1 and TRBJ1-1, with 7 bases fitting TRBD1. In germline, CDR1 is SGHRS, CDR2 YFSETQ. The CDR3 runs to 14 residues. V lost 5 bases, J lost 5 bases, and 9 bases stayed unmatched. CDR3 amino acids: CASRFVTGRTEAFF. The DNA for the CDR3 is TGCGCCAGCAGATTCGTGACAGGGCGAACTGAAGCTTTCTTT.

This sequence joins TRBV4-1 and TRBJ2-7; D call uncertain. The CDR3 sequence is 16 residues long. The germline V gene encodes CDR1 MGHRA and CDR2 YSYEKL. The V and J ends lost 0 bases and 1 base respectively, with 13 bases between them. The chain's CDR3 is CASSQDGKGISYEQYF. DNA of the CDR3: TGCGCCAGCAGCCAAGATGGGAAGGGAATTTCCTACGAGCAGTACTTC.

This clone was counted a single time. The chain combines TRBV7-9 with TRBJ2-2, with 9 bases matching TRBD1. The J segment lost 7 bases and the V segment lost 1 base, leaving 4 bases of the junction unmatched. The CDR3 loop spans 15 amino acids. Germline V gives CDR1 SEHNR, CDR2 FQNEAQ (reference sequence). CDR3 coding DNA: TGTGCCAGCAGCTTAGTGGGACAGGGTGTCGGGGAGCTGTTTTTT. The encoded protein is CASSLVGQGVGELFF.

The rearrangement joins TRBV28 to TRBJ1-2; TRBD1 agrees at 7 bases. The CDR3 length is 15 residues. With 3 bases clipped from V and 3 bases from J, the junction kept 7 bases outside the gene matches. The germline CDR1 and CDR2 sequences are MDHEN and SYDVKM. CDR3 amino acids: CASSFPTGADYGYTF. The CDR3, as DNA: TGTGCCAGCAGTTTCCCCACAGGGGCAGACTATGGCTACACCTTC.

This clone was seen once. The chain has TRBV4-3 and TRBJ1-3; D gene uncertain. Germline loops: CDR1 LGHNA, CDR2 YSLEER. V was trimmed by 1 base and J by 2 bases, leaving 9 bases between them. CDR3 size: 15 residues. This CDR3 is CASSQAPGTGNTIYF. DNA of the CDR3: TGCGCCAGCAGCCAAGCTCCAGGTACTGGAAACACCATATATTTT.

V usage is TRBV25-1 and J usage is TRBJ1-1; 7 nucleotides align to TRBD1. The germline V gene has CDR1 MGHDK and CDR2 SYGVNS. J lost 5 bases, V lost 6 bases, and 9 bases had no gene match. The CDR3 has 14 residues. This CDR3 reads CASRFEGGATEAFF. The CDR3 DNA sequence: TGTGCCAGCAGGTTCGAAGGGGGCGCGACTGAAGCTTTCTTT.

This clone was seen more than once but under ten times. The chain carries TRBV19 and TRBJ2-7; no reliable D call. Trimming pared 5 bases from V and 0 bases from J, leaving 5 bases between. The CDR3 runs to 12 residues. Germline CDR1 LNHDA, CDR2 SQIVND (reference sequence). The CDR3 reads CASSAGSYEQYF. The DNA of the CDR3 is TGTGCCAGTAGTGCCGGCTCCTACGAGCAGTACTTC.

The rearrangement uses TRBV19 and TRBJ2-1, with 9 bases that match TRBD2. V trimming: 6 bases; J trimming: 0 bases; junction bases outside the gene matches: 6. The CDR3 runs to 16 residues. The V gene's germline CDR1 is LNHDA and CDR2 SQIVND (reference sequence). The CDR3 is CASSPLAGSSYNEQFF. For the CDR3, the DNA is TGTGCCAGTAGCCCTCTAGCGGGGAGCTCCTACAATGAGCAGTTCTTC.

The chain recombines TRBV27 with TRBJ1-2; D is perhaps TRBD1 (5 bases). This CDR3 has 13 amino acids. V was cut by 4 bases and J by 4 bases, with 10 bases left in between. Germline CDR1 is MNHEY and CDR2 is SMNVEV (reference sequence). Here the CDR3 DNA reads TGTGCCAGCAGTTATCGGGACGGCTATGGCTACACCTTC. Protein: CASSYRDGYGYTF.

This chain uses TRBV9 with TRBJ2-2; possibly TRBD1 for D (5 bases). Trimming stripped 3 bases from V and 4 bases from J, with 16 bases between. The CDR3 length is 16 residues. Per germline, CDR1 SGDLS and CDR2 YYNGEE. The CDR3 sequence is CASSDRQFPGTGELFF. The DNA of the CDR3 is TGTGCCAGCAGCGACAGACAGTTCCCTGGCACCGGGGAGCTGTTTTTT. The full variable domain, with the rest looked up from reference TRBV9 and TRBJ2-2, is DSGVTQTPKHLITATGQRVTLRCSPRSGDLSVYWYQQSLDQGLQFLIQYYNGEERAKGNILERFSAQQFPDLHSELNLSSLELGDSALYFCASSDRQFPGTGELFFGEGSRLTVL.

This chain uses TRBV7-8 with TRBJ2-1; TRBD2 aligns across 11 bases. There are 15 residues in the CDR3. V shed 5 bases, J shed 6 bases, and the junction held 6 bases outside the gene matches. Germline V lookup: CDR1 SGHVS, CDR2 FQNEAQ. The CDR3 here is CASSRGLADSNEQFF. The CDR3 DNA follows: TGTGCCAGCAGCCGGGGACTAGCGGATAGCAATGAGCAGTTCTTC.

The V call is TRBV5-1, the J call TRBJ2-7; possibly TRBD1 or TRBD2 for D (5 bases each). This CDR3 region has 15 residues. Germline V gene data show CDR1 as SGHRS and CDR2 as YFSETQ. V was trimmed by 0 bases and J by 5 bases, leaving 15 bases between them. CDR3 amino acids: CASSLELARGDEQYF. The CDR3 coding sequence is TGCGCCAGCAGCTTGGAATTGGCGCGAGGGGACGAGCAGTACTTC.

V gene TRBV29-1 combines with J gene TRBJ1-2, with D possibly TRBD1 on 5 matching bases. Trimming took off 6 bases at V and 7 bases at J, with 9 bases between the two ends. Germline V lookup: CDR1 SQVTM, CDR2 ANQGSEA. The CDR3 consists of 10 residues. In nucleotides, the CDR3 is TGCAGCGTGAGGGGTTTTGGCTACACCTTC. It codes for CSVRGFGYTF.

The chain uses TRBV6-5 and TRBJ2-7; 8 positions match TRBD2. The CDR3 extends over 14 amino acids. With 2 bases clipped from V and 5 bases from J, the junction kept 5 bases outside the gene matches. Germline CDR1 MNHEY, CDR2 SVGAGI. The CDR3 DNA sequence: TGTGCCAGCAGTTACGGAGCGGGAGCTCACGAGCAGTACTTC. This gives the protein CASSYGAGAHEQYF.

V is TRBV4-3 and J is TRBJ2-2; TRBD2 matches 7 bases. Germline trimming cut 9 bases from V and 0 bases from J; bases unmatched to any gene: 7. Germline V gives CDR1 LGHNA, CDR2 YSLEER. The CDR3 has 15 amino acids. CDR3 bases: TGCGCCAGTGGGGGAGCGGGGCCGAACACCGGGGAGCTGTTTTTT. The encoded protein is CASGGAGPNTGELFF.

The chain recombines TRBV7-9 with TRBJ2-1, with 7 bases fitting TRBD2. Germline V gene data show CDR1 as SEHNR and CDR2 as FQNEAQ (reference sequence). The CDR3 runs to 13 residues. The V and J ends lost 7 bases and 3 bases, in that order; junction bases with no gene match: 3. In DNA, the CDR3 is TGTGCCAGCAACGCGGGGGACTACAATGAGCAGTTCTTC. It encodes CASNAGDYNEQFF.

This chain links TRBV13 with TRBJ2-7; 7 positions match TRBD2. CDR1 and CDR2 (germline): PRHDT, FYEKMQ (reference sequence). The trim removed 5 bases at V and 3 bases at J, leaving 16 bases unmatched. The CDR3 covers 17 residues. The chain's CDR3 is CASSPPPPAGDFYEQYF. DNA of the CDR3: TGTGCCAGCAGCCCCCCCCCGCCGGCGGGAGATTTCTACGAGCAGTACTTC.

J is TRBJ2-7 and V is TRBV7-6, with D tentatively TRBD1 (6 bases). V was pared by 3 bases and J by 7 bases, with 10 bases between. Germline loops: CDR1 SGHVS, CDR2 FNYEAQ. The CDR3 length is 12 residues. In DNA, the CDR3 is TGTGCCAGCAGCTTCCCCGGGACAGAGCAGTACTTC. The encoded protein is CASSFPGTEQYF.

This chain uses TRBV5-4 with TRBJ1-4; D remains ambiguous. The CDR3 totals 14 residues. Trimming cost V 4 bases and J 8 bases, with 15 bases left between them. In germline, CDR1 is SGHNT, CDR2 YYREEE (reference sequence). The DNA of the CDR3 is TGTGCCAGCAGCGAGGCGGGGAACCCGGAAAAACTGTTTTTT. Amino acids: CASSEAGNPEKLFF.

This clone turned up a few times. V usage is TRBV28 and J usage is TRBJ2-7, with D hard to call. CDR1 and CDR2 (germline): MDHEN, SYDVKM. This CDR3 is 10 amino acids long. V lost 5 bases and J 3 bases, leaving 2 bases between the germline ends. The CDR3 region has the DNA TGTGCCAGCAGTGACTACGAGCAGTACTTC. Translated, it gives CASSDYEQYF.

The gene calls are TRBV9 and TRBJ2-3; 7 nucleotides match TRBD2. The ends lost 3 bases at V and 3 bases at J; junction bases unmatched: 10. The CDR3 length is 16 residues. The germline gives CDR1 SGDLS, CDR2 YYNGEE. The CDR3 region is CASSAPGGGTTDTQYF. CDR3 in DNA: TGTGCCAGCAGCGCTCCGGGAGGCGGCACTACAGATACGCAGTATTTT. Based on the CDR3 plus reference TRBV9 and TRBJ2-3, the full variable domain is DSGVTQTPKHLITATGQRVTLRCSPRSGDLSVYWYQQSLDQGLQFLIQYYNGEERAKGNILERFSAQQFPDLHSELNLSSLELGDSALYFCASSAPGGGTTDTQYFGPGTRLTVL.